A single sample gave rise to the 14 T cell receptor beta chains below, sequenced in a study of T cells in Graves' hyperthyroidism and ophthalmopathy. Amplification yielded TCR beta CDR3 regions, with RNA transcripts as the source. TCR CDR3 regions were first amplified by RT-PCR with HTBI primers. TCRdb reanalysed the multiplex PCR reads using MiXCR and keeps one entry per CDR3 protein. The table has 800,000 or so distinct CDR3 sequences, 35% to 40% seen once. The sample comprised blood. All receptors derive from a man aged 18-30 years with Graves' hyperthyroidism.

On this clonotype itself: Mismatch with germline at one junction end may stem from a read error. This chain links TRBV10-2 with TRBJ1-1, with D perhaps matching TRBD1 (6 bases). Germline V gives CDR1 WSHSY, CDR2 SAAADI. The CDR3 has 15 amino acids. The CDR3 nucleotides are TGTGCCAGCAGTTACGGGGCAGGGGTTGGAACTGAAGCTTTCTTT. It yields the protein CASSYGAGVGTEAFF.

A note on this clonotype: A clone one base away is much larger, so this may be a read error. This chain joins TRBV14 and TRBJ2-7; 7 positions agree with TRBD1. V lost 7 bases to trimming and J lost 5 bases; unmatched junction nucleotides: 8. The CDR3 extends over 13 amino acids. In germline, CDR1 is SGHDN, CDR2 FVKESK. The CDR3 sequence is CASNRQGLHEQYF. For the CDR3, the DNA is TGTGCCAGCAACCGACAGGGTTTGCACGAGCAGTACTTC.

A note on this clonotype: A clone one base away is much larger, so this may be a read error. The chain couples TRBV7-9 to TRBJ1-4; D is possibly TRBD1 (6 bases). Germline CDR1 is SEHNR and CDR2 is FQNEAQ (reference sequence). V shed 4 bases and J shed 2 bases, with 8 bases lying between them. This CDR3 contains 14 residues. This chain's CDR3 is CASSSGHTNEKLFF. The CDR3 DNA follows: TGTGCCAGCAGCTCGGGACACACTAATGAAAAACTGTTTTTT.

On this clonotype itself: A much more abundant neighbour one base away suggests this may be a read error. The V gene is TRBV19, the J gene TRBJ1-2; 8 nucleotides match TRBD1. V was pared by 4 bases and J by 7 bases, with 2 bases of the junction left unmatched. The CDR3 loop spans 12 amino acids. In germline, CDR1 is LNHDA, CDR2 SQIVND (reference sequence). Here the CDR3 reads CASSTGGCGYTF. CDR3 in DNA: TGTGCCAGTAGTACAGGGGGCTGTGGCTACACCTTC.

The J gene is TRBJ1-4, the V gene TRBV9; D is ambiguous. This CDR3 has 15 residues. The V end was cut by 0 bases, the J end by 8 bases, with 14 bases between. Germline V CDR1 and CDR2: SGDLS, YYNGEE. This CDR3 is CASSVGGRELEKLFF. In DNA, the CDR3 is TGTGCCAGCAGCGTAGGTGGTAGGGAATTGGAAAAACTGTTTTTT.

The chain links TRBV7-2 to TRBJ2-7; D might be TRBD1 (6 bases). Germline CDR1 reads SGHTA; CDR2 reads FQGNSA. The CDR3 totals 14 residues. Trimming took 3 bases from V and 1 from J, leaving 10 bases between them. The CDR3 reads CASSFQGNSYEQYF. The CDR3 nucleotides are TGTGCCAGCAGCTTTCAGGGGAATTCCTACGAGCAGTACTTC.

This CDR3 is CASSAGQGQEKLFF. CDR3 in DNA: TGTGCCAGCAGCGCCGGACAGGGGCAAGAAAAACTGTTTTTT. The V and J genes are TRBV7-9 and TRBJ1-4, with 9 bases matching TRBD1. Unmatched junction bases numbered 6, after V lost 5 bases and J lost 8 bases. The CDR3 runs to 14 residues. In germline, CDR1 is SEHNR, CDR2 FQNEAQ (reference sequence).

This clonotype was counted once. The chain employs TRBV10-1 and TRBJ2-7; weak D call: TRBD1 (5 bases). V was shortened by 8 bases and J by 2 bases, with 19 bases between the two germline ends. This CDR3 comprises 15 residues. CDR1 WNHNN and CDR2 SYGVQD come from the germline V gene (reference sequence). The CDR3 spells CASQEEGAVAYEQYF. The CDR3 DNA reads TGCGCCAGCCAAGAGGAAGGGGCGGTGGCCTACGAGCAGTACTTC.

Of note for this clonotype: Compared with germline, one end of the junction differs, possibly owing to a read error. The chain uses TRBV11-2 and TRBJ2-7, with D tentatively TRBD1 or TRBD2 (6 bases each). There are 14 residues in the CDR3. Germline V gene sequence: CDR1 SGHAT, CDR2 FQNNGV. CDR3 protein: CASSRDGGGYEQYF. Written as DNA, the CDR3 is TGCGCCAGCAGCCGAGACGGGGGCGGGTACGAGCAGTACTTC.

This clonotype was counted between two and nine times. The V call is TRBV5-1, the J call TRBJ1-1, with D possibly matching TRBD1 (5 bases). V dropped 7 bases and J dropped 7 bases, with 11 bases sitting between them. The V gene's germline CDR1 is SGHRS and CDR2 YFSETQ. This CDR3 region has 11 residues. The CDR3 nucleotides are TGCGCCAGCGGCGGGGGGGGTGAAGCTTTCTTT. Translated, it gives CASGGGGEAFF.

This clonotype was counted between two and nine times. Here the CDR3 reads CAGSSGANVLTF. As DNA, the CDR3 is TGTGCAGGGAGCTCTGGGGCCAACGTCCTGACTTTC. This chain uses TRBV11-2 with TRBJ2-6, with D tentatively TRBD2 (5 bases). Germline V CDR1 and CDR2: SGHAT, FQNNGV. The CDR3 loop spans 12 amino acids. Together with reference TRBV11-2 and TRBJ2-6, the CDR3 gives the full variable domain: EAGVAQSPRYKIIEKRQSVAFWCNPISGHATLYWYQQILGQGPKLLIQFQNNGVVDDSQLPKDRFSAERLKGVDSTLKIQPAKLEDSAVYLCAGSSGANVLTFGAGSRLTVL.

This clonotype occurred a few times. The chain employs TRBV2 and TRBJ1-2; 9 bases are a match to TRBD1. Looked up from germline, CDR1 is SNHLY and CDR2 is FYNNEI. CDR3 length: 18 residues. Losses at the gene ends were 5 bases for V and 5 bases for J; bases not matched to a gene: 18. The CDR3 protein is CASSLPGQGPGPLYGYTF. The CDR3 DNA follows: TGTGCCAGCAGTCTCCCGGGACAGGGACCCGGCCCTCTTTATGGCTACACCTTC.

In its sample, this clonotype was seen a few times. For the CDR3, the DNA is TGTGCCAGCAGTGCCAGTGGGACCGGGGAGCTGTTTTTT. This sequence encodes CASSASGTGELFF. The chain employs TRBV12-3 or TRBV12-4 and TRBJ2-2; D not certain. This CDR3 has 13 residues. V lost 5 bases, J lost 5 bases, and 9 bases lay in between.

Ten or more counts support this clonotype. J is TRBJ2-7 and V is TRBV2; D is uncertain. The CDR3 is made up of 12 amino acids. CDR1 and CDR2 from the germline V gene are SNHLY and FYNNEI. Deletions cut 4 bases from V and 1 base from J, with 5 bases between. The chain's CDR3 is CASSVESYEQYF. As DNA, the CDR3 is TGTGCCAGCAGTGTAGAGTCCTACGAGCAGTACTTC. Based on the CDR3 plus reference TRBV2 and TRBJ2-7, the full variable domain is EPEVTQTPSHQVTQMGQEVILRCVPISNHLYFYWYRQILGQKVEFLVSFYNNEISEKSEIFDDQFSVERPDGSNFTLKIRSTKLEDSAMYFCASSVESYEQYFGPGTRLTVT.